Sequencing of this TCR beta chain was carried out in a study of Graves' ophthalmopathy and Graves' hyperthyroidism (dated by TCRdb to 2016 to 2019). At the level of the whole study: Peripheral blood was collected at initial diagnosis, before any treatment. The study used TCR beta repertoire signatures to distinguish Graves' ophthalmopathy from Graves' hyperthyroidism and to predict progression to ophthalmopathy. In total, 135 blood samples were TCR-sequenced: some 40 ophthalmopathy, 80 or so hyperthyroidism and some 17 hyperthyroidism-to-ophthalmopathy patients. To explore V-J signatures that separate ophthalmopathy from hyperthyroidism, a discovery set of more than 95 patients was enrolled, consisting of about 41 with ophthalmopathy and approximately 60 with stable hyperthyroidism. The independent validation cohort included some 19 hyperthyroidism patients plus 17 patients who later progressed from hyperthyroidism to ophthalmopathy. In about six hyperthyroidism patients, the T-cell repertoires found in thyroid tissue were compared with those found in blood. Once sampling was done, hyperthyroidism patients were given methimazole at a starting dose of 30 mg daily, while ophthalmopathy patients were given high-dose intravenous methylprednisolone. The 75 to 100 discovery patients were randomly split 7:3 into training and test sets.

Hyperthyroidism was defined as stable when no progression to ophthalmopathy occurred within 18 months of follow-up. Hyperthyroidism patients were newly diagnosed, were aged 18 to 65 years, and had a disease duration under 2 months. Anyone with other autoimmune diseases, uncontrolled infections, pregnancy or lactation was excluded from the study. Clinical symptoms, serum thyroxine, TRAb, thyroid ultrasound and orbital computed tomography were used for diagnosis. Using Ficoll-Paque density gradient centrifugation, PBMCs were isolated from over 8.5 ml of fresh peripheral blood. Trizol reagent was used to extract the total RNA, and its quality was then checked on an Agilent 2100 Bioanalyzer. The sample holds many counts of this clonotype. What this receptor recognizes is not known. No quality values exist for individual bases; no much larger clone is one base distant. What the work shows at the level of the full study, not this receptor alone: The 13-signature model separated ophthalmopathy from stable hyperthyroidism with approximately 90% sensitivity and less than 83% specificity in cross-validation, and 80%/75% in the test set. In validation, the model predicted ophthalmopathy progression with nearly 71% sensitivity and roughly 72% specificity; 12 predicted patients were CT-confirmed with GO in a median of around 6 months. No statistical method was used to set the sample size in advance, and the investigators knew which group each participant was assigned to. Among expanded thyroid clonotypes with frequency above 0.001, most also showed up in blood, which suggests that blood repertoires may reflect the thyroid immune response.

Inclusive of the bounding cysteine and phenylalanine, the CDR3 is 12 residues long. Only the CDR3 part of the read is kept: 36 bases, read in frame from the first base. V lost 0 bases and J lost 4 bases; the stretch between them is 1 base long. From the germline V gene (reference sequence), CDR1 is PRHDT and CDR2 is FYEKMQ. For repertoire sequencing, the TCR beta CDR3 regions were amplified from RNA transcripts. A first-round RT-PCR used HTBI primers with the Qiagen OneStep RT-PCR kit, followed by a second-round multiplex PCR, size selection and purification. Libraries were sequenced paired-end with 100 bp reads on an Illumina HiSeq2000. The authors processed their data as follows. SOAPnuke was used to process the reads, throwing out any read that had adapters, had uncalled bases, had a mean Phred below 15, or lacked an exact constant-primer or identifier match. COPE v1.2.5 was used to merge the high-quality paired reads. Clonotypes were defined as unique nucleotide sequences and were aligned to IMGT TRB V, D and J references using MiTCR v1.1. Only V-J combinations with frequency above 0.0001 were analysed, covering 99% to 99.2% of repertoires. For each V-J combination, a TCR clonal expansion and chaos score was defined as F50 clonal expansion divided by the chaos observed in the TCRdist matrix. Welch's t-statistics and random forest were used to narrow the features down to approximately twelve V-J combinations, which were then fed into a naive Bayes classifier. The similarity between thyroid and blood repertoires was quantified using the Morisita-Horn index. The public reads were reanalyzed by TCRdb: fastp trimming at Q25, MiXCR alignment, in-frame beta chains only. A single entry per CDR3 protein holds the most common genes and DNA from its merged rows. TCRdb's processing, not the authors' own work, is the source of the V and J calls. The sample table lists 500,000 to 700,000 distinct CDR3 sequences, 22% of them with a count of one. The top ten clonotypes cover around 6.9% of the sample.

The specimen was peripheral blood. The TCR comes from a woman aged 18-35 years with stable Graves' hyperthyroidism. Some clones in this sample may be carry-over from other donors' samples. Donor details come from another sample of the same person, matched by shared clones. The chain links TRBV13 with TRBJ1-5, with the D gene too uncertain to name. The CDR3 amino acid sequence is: CASSLGNQPQHF. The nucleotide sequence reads TGTGCCAGCAGCTTAGGGAATCAGCCCCAGCATTTT.